The 3 T cell receptor beta chains below were found in one sample sequenced in a study of shared clonotypes between healthy human individuals (TCRdb year 2020). Library generation was performed with the immunoSEQ multiplex PCR assay. Entries here come from immuneACCESS through TCRdb and include only in-frame sequences with V and J called. Some clones fail to appear in such tables; in the studies checked, an unresolved V gene covers under half of the shortfall, and the cause of the remainder is unknown. Within this sample are some 500,000 clones, with less than 80% of them counted one time only. The ten most abundant clones make up approximately 12% of the sample. The specimen sequenced was PBMCs. These receptors were obtained from a middle-aged woman in good health. Some clones in this sample may be carry-over from other donors' samples.

The chain combines TRBV27 with TRBJ2-5, with D possibly matching TRBD1 (6 bases). Germline-derived CDR1 and CDR2 are MNHEY and SMNVEV (reference sequence). The CDR3 covers 14 residues. V was clipped by 6 bases and J by 5 bases, with 16 bases between them. The CDR3 loop is CASREIQGFETQYF. The CDR3 DNA reads TGTGCCAGCAGGGAAATACAGGGTTTCGAGACCCAGTACTTC.

The chain employs TRBV27 and TRBJ1-2; the match to TRBD1 covers 8 bases. Losses at the gene ends were 6 bases for V and 4 bases for J; bases not matched to a gene: 7. CDR1 is MNHEY and CDR2 is SMNVEV in the germline V gene (reference sequence). The CDR3 has 14 residues. The chain's CDR3 is CASRRQGFGYGYTF. The DNA for the CDR3 is TGTGCCAGCAGGCGACAGGGGTTCGGCTATGGCTACACCTTC.

V usage is TRBV2 and J usage is TRBJ2-7, with 10 nucleotides matching TRBD1. The V gene end was trimmed by 3 bases and the J gene end by 4 bases; junction bases not matched to a gene: 3. Per germline, CDR1 SNHLY and CDR2 FYNNEI. This CDR3 is 14 amino acids long. The CDR3 spells CASSELGQGYEQYF. The CDR3, as DNA: TGTGCCAGCAGTGAGCTGGGACAGGGGTACGAGCAGTACTTC.